This T cell receptor (beta chain) was obtained from a study of PD-1 blockade in classical Hodgkin lymphoma. Data came from immunoSEQ multiplex PCR; TCRdb stores just in-frame clones and leaves some out. This sample yields about 15,000 clones, of which less than 80% are seen a single time; roughly a tenth belongs to the top ten. On this clone itself: Its antigen is unidentified.

Trimming removed 5 bases at V and 3 bases at J, with 17 bases between. The CDR3 is made up of 15 amino acids. CDR1 and CDR2 from the germline V gene are SGHTA and FQGTGA. Every patient relapsed after autologous stem cell transplantation, and brentuximab vedotin exposure varied. Overall study findings and caveats: Baseline TCR diversity was reportedly lower in newly diagnosed patients than in healthy donors. It was reported as lower still in relapsed/refractory patients. Significant TCR diversity gains by C4D1 occurred in CD4+ but not CD8+ cells. For complete responders, baseline diversity was comparable to that of newly diagnosed patients.

J is TRBJ2-7 and V is TRBV7-3, with unresolved D. The clonotype originates from a human donor with classical Hodgkin lymphoma. The starting material was peripheral blood mononuclear cells (PBMCs), obtained at baseline. CDR3 in amino acids: CASSPGVGLGYEQYF. The CDR3 region has the DNA TGTGCCAGCAGCCCCGGCGTCGGTCTCGGCTACGAGCAGTACTTC.